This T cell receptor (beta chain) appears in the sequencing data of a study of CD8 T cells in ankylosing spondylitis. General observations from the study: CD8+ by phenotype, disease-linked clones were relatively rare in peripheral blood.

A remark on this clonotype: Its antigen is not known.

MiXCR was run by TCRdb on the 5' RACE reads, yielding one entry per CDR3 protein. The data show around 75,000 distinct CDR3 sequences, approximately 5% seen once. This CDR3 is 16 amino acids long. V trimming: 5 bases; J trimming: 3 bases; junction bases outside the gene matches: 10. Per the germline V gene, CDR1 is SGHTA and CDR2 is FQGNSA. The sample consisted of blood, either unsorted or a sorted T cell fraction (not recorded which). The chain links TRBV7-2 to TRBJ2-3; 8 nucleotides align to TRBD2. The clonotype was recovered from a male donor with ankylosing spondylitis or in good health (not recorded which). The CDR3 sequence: CASSRPGGTPTDTQYF. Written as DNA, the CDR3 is TGTGCCAGCAGCCGCCCGGGGGGGACCCCAACAGATACGCAGTATTTT.